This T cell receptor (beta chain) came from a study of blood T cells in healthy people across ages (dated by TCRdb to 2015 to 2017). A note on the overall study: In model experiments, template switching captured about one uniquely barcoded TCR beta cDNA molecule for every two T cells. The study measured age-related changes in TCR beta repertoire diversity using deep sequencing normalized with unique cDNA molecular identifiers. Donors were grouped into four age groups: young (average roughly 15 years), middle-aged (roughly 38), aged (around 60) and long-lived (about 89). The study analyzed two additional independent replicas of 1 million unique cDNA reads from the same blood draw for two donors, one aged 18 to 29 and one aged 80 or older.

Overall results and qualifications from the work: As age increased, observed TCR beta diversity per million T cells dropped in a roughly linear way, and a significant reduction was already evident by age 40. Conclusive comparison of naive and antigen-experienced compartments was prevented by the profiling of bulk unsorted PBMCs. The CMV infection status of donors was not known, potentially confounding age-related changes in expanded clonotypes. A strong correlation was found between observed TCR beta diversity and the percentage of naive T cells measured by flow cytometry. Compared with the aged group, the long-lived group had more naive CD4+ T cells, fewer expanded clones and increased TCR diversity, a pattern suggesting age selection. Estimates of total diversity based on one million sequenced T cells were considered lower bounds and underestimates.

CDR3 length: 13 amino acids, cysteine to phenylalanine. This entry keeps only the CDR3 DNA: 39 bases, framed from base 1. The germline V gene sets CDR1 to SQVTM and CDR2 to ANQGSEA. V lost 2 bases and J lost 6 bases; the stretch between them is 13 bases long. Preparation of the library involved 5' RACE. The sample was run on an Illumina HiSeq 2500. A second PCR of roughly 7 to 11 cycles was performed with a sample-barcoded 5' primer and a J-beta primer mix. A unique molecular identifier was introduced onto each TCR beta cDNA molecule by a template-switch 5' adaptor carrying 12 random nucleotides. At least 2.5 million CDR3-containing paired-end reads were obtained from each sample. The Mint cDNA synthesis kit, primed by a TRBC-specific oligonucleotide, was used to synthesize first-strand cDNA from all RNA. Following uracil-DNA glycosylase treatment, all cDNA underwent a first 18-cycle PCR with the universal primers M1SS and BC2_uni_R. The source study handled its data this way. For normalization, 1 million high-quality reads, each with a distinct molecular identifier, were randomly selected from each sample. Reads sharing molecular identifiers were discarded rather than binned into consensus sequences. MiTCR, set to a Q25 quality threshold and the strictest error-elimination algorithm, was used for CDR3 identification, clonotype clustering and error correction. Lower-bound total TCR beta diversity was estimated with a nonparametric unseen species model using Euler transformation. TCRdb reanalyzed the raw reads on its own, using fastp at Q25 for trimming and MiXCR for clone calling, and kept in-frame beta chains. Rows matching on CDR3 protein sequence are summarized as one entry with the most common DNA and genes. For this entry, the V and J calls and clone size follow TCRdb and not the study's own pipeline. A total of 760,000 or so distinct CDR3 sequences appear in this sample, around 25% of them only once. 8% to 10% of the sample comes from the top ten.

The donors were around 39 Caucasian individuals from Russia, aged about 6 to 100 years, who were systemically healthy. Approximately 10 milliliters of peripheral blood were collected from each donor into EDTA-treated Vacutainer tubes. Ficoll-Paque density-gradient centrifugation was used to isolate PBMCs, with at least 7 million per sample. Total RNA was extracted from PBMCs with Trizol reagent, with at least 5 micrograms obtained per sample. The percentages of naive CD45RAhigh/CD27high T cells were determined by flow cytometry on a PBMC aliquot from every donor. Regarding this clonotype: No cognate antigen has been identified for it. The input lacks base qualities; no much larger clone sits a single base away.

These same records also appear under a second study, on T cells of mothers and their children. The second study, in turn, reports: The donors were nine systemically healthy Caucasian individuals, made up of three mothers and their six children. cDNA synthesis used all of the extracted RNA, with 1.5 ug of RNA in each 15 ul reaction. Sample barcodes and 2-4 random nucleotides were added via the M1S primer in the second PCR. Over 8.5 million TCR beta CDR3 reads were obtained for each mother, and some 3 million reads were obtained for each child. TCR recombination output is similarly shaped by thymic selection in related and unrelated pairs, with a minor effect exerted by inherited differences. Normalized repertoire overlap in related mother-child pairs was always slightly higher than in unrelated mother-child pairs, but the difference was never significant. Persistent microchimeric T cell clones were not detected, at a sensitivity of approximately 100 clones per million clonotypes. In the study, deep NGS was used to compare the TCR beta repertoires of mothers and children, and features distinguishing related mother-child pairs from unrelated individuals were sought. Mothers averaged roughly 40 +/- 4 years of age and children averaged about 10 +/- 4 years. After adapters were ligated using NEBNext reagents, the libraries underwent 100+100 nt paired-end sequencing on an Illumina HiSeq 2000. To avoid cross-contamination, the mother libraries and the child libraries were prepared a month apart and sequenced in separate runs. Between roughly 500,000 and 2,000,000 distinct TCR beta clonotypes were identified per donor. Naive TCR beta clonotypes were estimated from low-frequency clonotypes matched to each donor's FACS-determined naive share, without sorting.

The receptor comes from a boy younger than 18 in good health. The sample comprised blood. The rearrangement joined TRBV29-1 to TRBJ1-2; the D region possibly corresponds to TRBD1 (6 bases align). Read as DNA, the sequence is TGCAGCGTTGAATACTCAGGGGCGAATGGCTACACCTTC. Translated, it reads CSVEYSGANGYTF.